Many counts were recorded for the clone carrying this TCR beta chain. As yet, its antigen is unknown. The trim removed 2 bases at V and 5 bases at J, leaving 6 bases unmatched. The CDR3 loop spans 15 amino acids. This entry comes from a study of T cells after yellow fever vaccination. The study, taken as a whole, reports: Any FACS-sorted repertoire could hold abundant clonotypes that contaminate it from the bulk population. The study re-detected most primary-vaccination clones after the booster (roughly 96% CD4, roughly 85% CD8).

A single record per CDR3 protein comes from TCRdb applying MiXCR to the 5' RACE reads. This sample carries 200,000 to 300,000 distinct CDR3 sequences, roughly 6.8% of them seen once, and the ten largest clones take approximately 1.1%. This receptor was taken from a young man who received the YFV17D yellow fever vaccine. Sequenced material: CD4+ T cells sorted from PBMCs, taken on the day of the yellow fever booster vaccination. This chain joins TRBV12-3 or TRBV12-4 and TRBJ2-1, with 7 bases matching TRBD1. The CDR3 loop is CASSLLGQGDNEQFF. The CDR3, as DNA: TGTGCCAGCAGTTTACTAGGCCAGGGGGACAATGAGCAGTTCTTC.